One sample yielded the 5 T cell receptor beta chains listed below, sequenced in a study of beta chain features in type 1 diabetes. Study observations and caveats: Shorter TCRB CDR3s, moderately but significantly so, marked every one of the four CD4+ subsets in Type 1 diabetes patients.

The whole isolated RNA underwent reverse transcription, so sequencing captured expressed TCRB transcripts. Clones were sequenced by immunoSEQ multiplex PCR, and TCRdb holds only the in-frame ones, with some missing. Among about 740,000 clones listed, roughly 13% were seen once. These receptors are not linked to any known antigen. Sequencing was performed on naive CD4+ T cells from blood. These TCRs come from a man in his late teens or twenties with type 1 diabetes.

In nucleotides, the CDR3 is TGCAGCGTTGAGACAGGGGGCGGGTTTGAGCAGTTCTTC. Its translation is CSVETGGGFEQFF. The chain combines TRBV29-1 with TRBJ2-1; 10 bases agree with TRBD1. Germline loops: CDR1 SQVTM, CDR2 ANQGSEA. The V segment lost 3 bases and the J segment 9 bases; nucleotides outside the gene matches: 5. The CDR3 sequence is 13 residues long.

This clone was counted a few times. This sequence joins TRBV5-1 and TRBJ2-1; 12 nucleotides agree with TRBD2. The CDR3 sequence is 18 residues long. Trimming cost V 3 bases and J 6 bases; bases outside gene matches: 13. Germline lookup yields CDR1 SGHRS and CDR2 YFSETQ. The CDR3 DNA reads as TGCGCCAGCAGCTCCGGACAAGAGCTAGCGGGGGGGCTCAATGAGCAGTTCTTC. Amino acids: CASSSGQELAGGLNEQFF.

There are a few counts of this clone. The J gene is TRBJ1-1, the V gene TRBV5-1; D remains ambiguous. The V end was cut by 4 bases, the J end by 0 bases, with 13 bases between. Germline V gene data show CDR1 as SGHRS and CDR2 as YFSETQ. This CDR3 region has 15 residues. The CDR3 DNA sequence: TGCGCCAGCAGCAGCGGCAGTATCATGAACACTGAAGCTTTCTTT. Translation: CASSSGSIMNTEAFF.

This clone was picked up one time. The J gene is TRBJ2-6, the V gene TRBV30, with TRBD1 matching over 9 bases. V dropped 1 base and J dropped 3; count of bases not matched to a gene: 7. The CDR3 is 17 residues long. Germline CDR1 and CDR2: GTSNPN and SVGIG (reference sequence). CDR3 in DNA: TGTGCCTGGAGTGGCCCCCGGACAGGGGTTGGGGCCAACGTCCTGACTTTC. It encodes CAWSGPRTGVGANVLTF.

The chain is built from TRBV7-2 and TRBJ1-3, with 8 bases matching TRBD1. This CDR3 has 14 amino acids. Germline lookup yields CDR1 SGHTA and CDR2 FQGNSA. Trimming at V came to 1 base and at J to 5 bases, leaving 1 base not matched to a gene. Here the CDR3 DNA reads TGTGCCAGCAGCTTAGACAGGGGGAGAAACACCATATATTTT. Its protein product is CASSLDRGRNTIYF.